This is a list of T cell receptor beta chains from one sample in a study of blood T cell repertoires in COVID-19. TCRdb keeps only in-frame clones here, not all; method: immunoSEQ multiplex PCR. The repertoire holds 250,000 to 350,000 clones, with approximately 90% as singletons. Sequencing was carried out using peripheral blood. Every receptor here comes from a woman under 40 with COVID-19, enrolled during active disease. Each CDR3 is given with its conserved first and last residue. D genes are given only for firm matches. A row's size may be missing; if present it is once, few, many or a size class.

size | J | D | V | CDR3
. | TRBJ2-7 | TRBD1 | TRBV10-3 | CAISESRTGTYEQYF
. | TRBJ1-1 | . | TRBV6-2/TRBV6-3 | CASSYSSHLNTEAFF
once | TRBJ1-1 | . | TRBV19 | CASSPMSDKNTEAFF
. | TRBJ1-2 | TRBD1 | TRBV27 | CASTADRGQGGYTF
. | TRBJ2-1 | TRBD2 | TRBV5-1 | CASSLGLADYNEQFF
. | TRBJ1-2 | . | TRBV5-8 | CASSLLPRGGHYGYTF
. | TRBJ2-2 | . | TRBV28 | CASTSQVHTGELFF
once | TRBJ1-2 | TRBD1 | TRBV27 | CASSQLSGQGAVYGYTF
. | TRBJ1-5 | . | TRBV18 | CASSGDSNQPQHF
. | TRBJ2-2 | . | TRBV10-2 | CASSESKVSVPGELFF
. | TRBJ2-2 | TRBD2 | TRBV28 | CASTSGRGAGELFF
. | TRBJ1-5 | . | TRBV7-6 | CASSSGPGQNNQPQHF
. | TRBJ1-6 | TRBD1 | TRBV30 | CAWKTGSSYNSPLHF
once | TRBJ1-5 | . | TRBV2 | CASRQEISEAQHF
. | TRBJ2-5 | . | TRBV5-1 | CASRLTNLTGVQETQYF
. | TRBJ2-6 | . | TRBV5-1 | CASSLFEPGANVLTF
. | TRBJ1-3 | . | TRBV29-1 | CSVVLQAGNTIYF
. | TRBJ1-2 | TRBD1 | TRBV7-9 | CASSSTGYGYTF
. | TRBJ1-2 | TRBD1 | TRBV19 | CASSGQGGGYTF
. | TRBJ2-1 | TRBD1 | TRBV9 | CASSAGTGISYNEQFF
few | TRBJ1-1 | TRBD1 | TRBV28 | CASSLWQGVTEAFF
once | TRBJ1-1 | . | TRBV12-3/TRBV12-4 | CAGRLTGNTEAFF
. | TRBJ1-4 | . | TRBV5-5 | CASSRARNEKLFF
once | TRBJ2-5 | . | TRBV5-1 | CASSLEYSFGGAGVETQYF
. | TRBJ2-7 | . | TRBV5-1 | CASSLSGVPEQYF
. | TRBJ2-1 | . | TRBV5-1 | CASNDDSSYNEQFF
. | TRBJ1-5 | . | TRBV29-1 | CSAGARNQPQHF
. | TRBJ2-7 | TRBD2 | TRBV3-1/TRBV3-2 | CASSQATTGTGGPYEQYF
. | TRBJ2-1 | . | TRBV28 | CASSFEGSLTSYYNEQFF
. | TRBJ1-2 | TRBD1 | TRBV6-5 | CASSYLTGDVYGYTF
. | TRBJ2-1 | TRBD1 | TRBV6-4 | CASSDSIGTGSGEQFF
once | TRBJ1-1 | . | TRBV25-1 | CASSELTGNTEAFF
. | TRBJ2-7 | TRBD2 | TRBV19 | CASTAGGPVYEQYF
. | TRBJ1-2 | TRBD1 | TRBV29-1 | CSAGTETFMGYTF
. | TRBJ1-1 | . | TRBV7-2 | CASSPIPEDTEAFF
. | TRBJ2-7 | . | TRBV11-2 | CASSGGAGRPYEQYF
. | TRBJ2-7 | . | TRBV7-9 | CASSLSQGGFHDEQYF
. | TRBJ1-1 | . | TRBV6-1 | CASSELGGPNTEAFF
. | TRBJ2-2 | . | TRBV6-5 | CASKEGWETGELFF
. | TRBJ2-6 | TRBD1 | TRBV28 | CASSTIGQAGSGANVLTF
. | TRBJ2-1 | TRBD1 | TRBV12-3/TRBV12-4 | CASSLGTGGEFF
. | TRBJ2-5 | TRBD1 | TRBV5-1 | CASSSKAGTGAATQYF
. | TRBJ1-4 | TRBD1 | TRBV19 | CASSTRTGGIEKLFF
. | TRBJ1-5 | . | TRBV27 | CASSLSARDIFTSNQPQHF
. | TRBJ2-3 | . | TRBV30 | CAWSVPTAQYF
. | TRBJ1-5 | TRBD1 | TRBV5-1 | CASSTSGTGGGNQPQHF
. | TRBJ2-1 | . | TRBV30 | CAWSMERVEQFF
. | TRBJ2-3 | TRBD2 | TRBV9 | CASRPTSGKDTQYF
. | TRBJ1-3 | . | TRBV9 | CASSKQFSGNTIYF
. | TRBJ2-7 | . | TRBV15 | CATKAGLGFEQYF
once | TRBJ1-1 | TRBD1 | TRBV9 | CASSSPISGTGNTEAFF
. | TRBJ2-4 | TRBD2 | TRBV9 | CASSVGGILAGGSIQYF
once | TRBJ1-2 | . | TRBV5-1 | CASSLAAQGHGYTF